The clone carrying this T cell receptor beta chain was counted between two and nine times. Its antigen is still unknown. Through a sample-barcoded 5' primer and a J-beta primer mix, a second PCR was run for roughly 6 to 11 cycles. MiXCR, applied by TCRdb to the 5' RACE reads, yields one record per CDR3 protein. The data contain around 700,000 distinct CDR3 sequences, about 25% of them singletons. The record originates from a study of blood T cells in healthy people across ages. Background on the study: Capturing about one barcoded beta molecule per two T cells was achieved by template switching.

Notes on the study in general: Naive and antigen-experienced cells were not separated, limiting conclusive comparison. It was found that TCR beta diversity correlated strongly with the percentage of naive T cells.

V dropped 5 bases and J dropped 0 bases, with 5 bases sitting between them. This CDR3 is built from 13 residues. The germline V gene encodes CDR1 ENHRY and CDR2 SYGVKD. The people who gave samples were healthy Caucasians from Russia, aged roughly 6 to 100. The sample was also reused in another study, on T cells of mothers and their children.

The V gene is TRBV10-3, the J gene TRBJ2-1, with D hard to call. The sequence was collected from a boy aged 5-17 years in good health. The sample was blood. This CDR3 reads CAISTTSYNEQFF. The CDR3 DNA follows: TGTGCCATCAGTACTACCTCCTACAATGAGCAGTTCTTC.